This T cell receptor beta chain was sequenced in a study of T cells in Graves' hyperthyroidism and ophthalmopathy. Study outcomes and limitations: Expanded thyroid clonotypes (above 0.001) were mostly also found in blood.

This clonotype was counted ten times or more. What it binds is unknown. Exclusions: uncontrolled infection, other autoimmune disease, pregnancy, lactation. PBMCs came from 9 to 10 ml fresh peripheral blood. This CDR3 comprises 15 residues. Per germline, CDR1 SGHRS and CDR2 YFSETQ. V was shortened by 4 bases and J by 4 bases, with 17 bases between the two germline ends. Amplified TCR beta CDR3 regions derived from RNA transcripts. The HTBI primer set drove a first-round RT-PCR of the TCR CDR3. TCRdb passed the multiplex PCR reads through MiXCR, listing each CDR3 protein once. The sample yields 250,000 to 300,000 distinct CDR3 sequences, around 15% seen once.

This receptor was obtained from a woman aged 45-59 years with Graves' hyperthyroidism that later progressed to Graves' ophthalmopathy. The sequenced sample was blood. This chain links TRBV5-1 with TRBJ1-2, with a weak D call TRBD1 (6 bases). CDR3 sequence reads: CASSTTGNLGYGYTF. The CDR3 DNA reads TGCGCCAGCAGCACAACAGGGAACCTTGGCTATGGCTACACCTTC.